The 11 T cell receptor beta chains presented below share a single source sample, sequenced in a study of beta chain features in type 1 diabetes. Expressed TCRB transcripts got sequenced, as all isolated RNA was reverse transcribed. The protocol was immunoSEQ multiplex PCR, while the TCRdb copy is restricted to in-frame clones and leaves out a portion. The sample includes about 130,000 clones, just over 9% of them seen just once. The sequenced sample consisted of central memory CD4+ T cells from blood. The receptors originated from a man aged 18 to 29 in good health.

The chain joins TRBV19 to TRBJ2-1; 9 nucleotides agree with TRBD1. Germline V gene data show CDR1 as LNHDA and CDR2 as SQIVND (reference sequence). This CDR3 contains 16 residues. The V segment lost 1 base and the J segment 2 bases; nucleotides outside the gene matches: 3. This CDR3 reads CASSIVQGAAYNEQFF. CDR3 nucleotides: TGTGCCAGTAGTATAGTACAGGGGGCGGCCTACAATGAGCAGTTCTTC.

Ten or more counts support this clone. The chain recombines TRBV18 with TRBJ2-7; D not resolved. Germline values: CDR1 KGHSH, CDR2 LQKENI. Trimming removed 2 bases from V and 7 bases from J, with 12 bases in between. CDR3 length: 13 amino acids. The CDR3 DNA sequence: TGTGCCAGCTCACCAGAACGTCTAGTGGAGCAGTACTTC. As protein: CASSPERLVEQYF.

Note on this clone: Different DNA sequences within this sample yield the same CDR3. V and J are TRBV2 and TRBJ2-5; TRBD2 aligns across 7 bases. There are 12 residues in the CDR3. The germline gives CDR1 SNHLY, CDR2 FYNNEI. The V segment lost 6 bases and the J segment 4 bases; nucleotides outside the gene matches: 2. The CDR3 reads CASRSGGETQYF. CDR3 nucleotides: TGTGCCAGCAGGTCGGGGGGAGAGACCCAGTACTTC. The variable domain in full, completed from reference TRBV2 and TRBJ2-5, reads EPEVTQTPSHQVTQMGQEVILRCVPISNHLYFYWYRQILGQKVEFLVSFYNNEISEKSEIFDDQFSVERPDGSNFTLKIRSTKLEDSAMYFCASRSGGETQYFGPGTRLLVL.

This clone was seen more than once but under ten times. The chain combines TRBV11-2 with TRBJ2-7, with TRBD2 identical over 11 bases. Germline CDR1 reads SGHAT; CDR2 reads FQNNGV. V lost 1 base, J lost 2 bases, and 4 bases stayed unmatched. The CDR3 contains 16 residues. CDR3 loop: CASSLAPSGGTYEQYF. In nucleotides, the CDR3 is TGTGCCAGCAGCTTAGCCCCTAGCGGGGGGACCTACGAGCAGTACTTC.

This clone was seen a few times. CDR3 coding DNA: TGTGCCAGCTCACCCGACAGGGGTGGGAGTGGGGCCAACGTCCTGACTTTC. Encoded protein: CASSPDRGGSGANVLTF. This chain links TRBV18 with TRBJ2-6, with 8 bases aligning to TRBD1. This CDR3 is built from 17 residues. Germline V gene sequence: CDR1 KGHSH, CDR2 LQKENI. J was trimmed by 3 bases and V by 3 bases; bases with no gene match: 7.

The chain carries TRBV5-1 and TRBJ1-2; no clear D. Germline V gene sequence: CDR1 SGHRS, CDR2 YFSETQ. CDR3 length: 17 amino acids. V dropped 0 bases and J dropped 0 bases, with 15 bases sitting between them. This chain's CDR3 is CASSLAAQASSNYGYTF. The CDR3 DNA reads TGCGCCAGCAGCTTGGCTGCTCAGGCGAGTTCTAACTATGGCTACACCTTC.

This clone was observed a few times. The chain has TRBV4-1 and TRBJ1-5, with 8 nucleotides matching TRBD1. Trimming at V came to 1 base and at J to 7 bases, leaving 15 bases not matched to a gene. Germline V lookup: CDR1 MGHRA, CDR2 YSYEKL. This CDR3 comprises 18 residues. The CDR3 sequence is CASSQGGARGRSGQPQHF. The DNA for the CDR3 is TGCGCCAGCAGCCAAGGAGGGGCCAGGGGGCGTTCTGGACAGCCCCAGCATTTT.

This clone was detected only a few times. The V and J genes are TRBV29-1 and TRBJ2-7, with 9 bases that match TRBD1. The CDR3 is made up of 13 amino acids. The V gene end was trimmed by 3 bases and the J gene end by 2 bases; junction bases not matched to a gene: 2. Germline CDR1 and CDR2: SQVTM and ANQGSEA. CDR3 in DNA: TGCAGCGTTGAGAGACAGGGGGCCTACGAGCAGTACTTC. The encoded protein is CSVERQGAYEQYF.

CDR3 sequence reads: CASSLATRDYEQYF. The CDR3 DNA reads TGTGCCAGCAGCTTGGCTACCAGGGACTACGAGCAGTACTTC. The V call is TRBV5-6, the J call TRBJ2-7; D possibly corresponds to TRBD1 (5 bases). Trimming cost V 0 bases and J 3 bases, with 10 bases left between them. Germline V gene sequence: CDR1 SGHDT, CDR2 YYEEEE. The CDR3 runs to 14 residues. The variable domain in full, completed from reference TRBV5-6 and TRBJ2-7, reads DAGVTQSPTHLIKTRGQQVTLRCSPKSGHDTVSWYQQALGQGPQFIFQYYEEEERQRGNFPDRFSGHQFPNYSSELNVNALLLGDSALYLCASSLATRDYEQYFGPGTRLTVT.

The sample holds many counts of this clone. This chain uses TRBV7-9 with TRBJ2-4; 7 nucleotides line up with TRBD2. Per germline, CDR1 SEHNR and CDR2 FQNEAQ (reference sequence). V gave up 3 bases and J gave up 0 bases; unmatched junction bases: 5. The CDR3 contains 16 residues. CDR3 region: CASSFLGREAKNIQYF. The CDR3 DNA sequence: TGTGCCAGCAGCTTCTTAGGGAGGGAAGCCAAAAACATTCAGTACTTC. Filled out from reference TRBV7-9 and TRBJ2-4, the complete variable domain reads DTGVSQNPRHKITKRGQNVTFRCDPISEHNRLYWYRQTLGQGPEFLTYFQNEAQLEKSRLLSDRFSAERPKGSFSTLEIQRTEQGDSAMYLCASSFLGREAKNIQYFGAGTRLSVL.

This clone showed up just a few times. This chain uses TRBV4-3 with TRBJ2-4; D call uncertain. The CDR3 has 16 amino acids. V was clipped by 0 bases and J by 0 bases, with 9 bases between them. Looked up from germline, CDR1 is LGHNA and CDR2 is YSLEER. In nucleotides, the CDR3 is TGCGCCAGCAGCCAAGAAAGTTCCAGAGCCAAAAACATTCAGTACTTC. Encoded protein: CASSQESSRAKNIQYF.